These T cell receptor beta chains were read from a single sample in a study of cytomegalovirus exposure and HLA in healthy donors. Clones were read by immunoSEQ multiplex PCR, and TCRdb kept only the in-frame ones, dropping some. This sample's table reports tens of thousands of clones. What was sequenced was PBMCs. The receptors originated from a female donor in good health and CMV-seropositive. The CDR3 runs from the conserved cysteine through the conserved F or W. The D gene is left open where the match is weak.

TRBJ2-7 | TRBD1 | TRBV19 | TGTGCCAGTAGTATGAAGGGACAGGGAGTCCACGAGCAGTACTTC | CASSMKGQGVHEQYF
TRBJ2-7 | TRBD2 | TRBV14 | TGTGCCAGCAGCCAAGTGGTAGCGGGCCTCTACGAGCAGTACTTC | CASSQVVAGLYEQYF
TRBJ2-7 | NA | TRBV4-1 | TGCGCCAGCAGCCAAGATCCCAACTTCGAGCAGTACTTC | CASSQDPNFEQYF
TRBJ2-5 | NA | TRBV4-2 | TGTGCCAGCAGCCAAGAATCGGCTGACTCCAGAACGGCCCAGTACTTC | CASSQESADSRTAQYF
TRBJ1-1 | NA | TRBV4-1 | TGCGCCAGCAGCCAAGTCCCCAGCGGCACTGAAGATTTCTTT | CASSQVPSGTEDFF
TRBJ2-3 | NA | TRBV18 | TGTGCCAGCTCACCTACGCAGGGGAGCACAGATACGCAGTATTTT | CASSPTQGSTDTQYF
TRBJ2-5 | NA | TRBV2 | TGTGCCAGCAGTGAATTGATGGGAGGGGGCCAAGAGACCCAGTACTTC | CASSELMGGGQETQYF
TRBJ1-1 | NA | TRBV7-8 | TGTGCCAGCAGCCCGCCCCCTTCGGGGGTCACTGAAGCTTTCTTT | CASSPPPSGVTEAFF
TRBJ2-6 | NA | TRBV5-6 | TGTGCCAGCAGCCCGGGACTGACCTCTGGGGCCAACGTCCTGACTTTC | CASSPGLTSGANVLTF
TRBJ2-5 | TRBD2 | TRBV2 | TGTGCCAGCAGTAGCGGGAGGGCCCGTGAGACCCAGTACTTC | CASSSGRARETQYF
TRBJ2-3 | TRBD2 | TRBV28 | TGTGCCAGCAGTTTAACGTCGGGAGGGGAGGATACGCAGTATTTT | CASSLTSGGEDTQYF
TRBJ2-3 | TRBD2 | TRBV13 | TGTGCCAGCAGCCTCCGGGTAGCGGGAGTTAAGCCAGATACGCAGTATTTT | CASSLRVAGVKPDTQYF
TRBJ1-4 | NA | TRBV28 | TGTGCCAGCAGCCCGGCGGGGGGGGCAGGAGAAAAACTGTTTTTT | CASSPAGGAGEKLFF
TRBJ2-2 | TRBD1 | TRBV29-1 | TGCAGCGTGCACCCGGGACAGGGGAACACCGGGGAGCTGTTTTTT | CSVHPGQGNTGELFF
TRBJ2-6 | TRBD2 | TRBV9 | TGTGCCAGCAGCGGACTAGCGGGGGGCCTGTCTGGGGCCAACGTCCTGACTTTC | CASSGLAGGLSGANVLTF
TRBJ2-2 | TRBD2 | TRBV7-2 | TGTGCCAGCAGGCTAGCGGGGGTCACCGGGGAGCTGTTTTTT | CASRLAGVTGELFF
TRBJ2-7 | TRBD2 | TRBV4-1 | TGCGCCAGCAGCCAAGGCCTCAGTTGGCGGGAGTCCTACGAGCAGTACTTC | CASSQGLSWRESYEQYF
TRBJ1-6 | NA | TRBV5-4 | TGTGCCAGCAGGGCCGGGATCACACTAGAATCACCCCTCCACTTT | CASRAGITLESPLHF
TRBJ1-5 | NA | TRBV28 | TGTGCCAGCACCGCAGGATACCAGCCCCAGCATTTT | CASTAGYQPQHF
TRBJ1-5 | TRBD1 | TRBV19 | TGTGCCAGTAGTTTTCACCGGGACAGTAATCAGCCCCAGCATTTT | CASSFHRDSNQPQHF
TRBJ2-7 | NA | TRBV7-9 | TGTGCCAGCAGCTTGGAGGGAACTCATGGGGGGCAGTACTTC | CASSLEGTHGGQYF
TRBJ2-3 | NA | TRBV9 | TGTGCCAGCAGCGCTCATAGGCAGGGTTACAGCACAGATACGCAGTATTTT | CASSAHRQGYSTDTQYF
TRBJ2-5 | TRBD1 | TRBV5-1 | TGCGCCAGCAGCCTCAGACAGGGGTTGGAGACCCAGTACTTC | CASSLRQGLETQYF
TRBJ2-7 | TRBD1 | TRBV18 | TGTGCCAGCGCCCGGACAGGGAACGCCTACGAGCAGTACTTC | CASARTGNAYEQYF
TRBJ2-1 | NA | TRBV4-1 | TGCGCCAGCAGCCAGGGACTCTCACGCTCCTACAATGAGCAGTTCTTC | CASSQGLSRSYNEQFF
TRBJ2-1 | TRBD1 | TRBV6-5 | TGTGCCAGCAAGAGGACAGGGCGGGTCGATGAGCAGTTCTTC | CASKRTGRVDEQFF
TRBJ2-7 | NA | TRBV6-5 | TGTGCCAGCAGTAGCGCCTACGAGCAGTACTTC | CASSSAYEQYF
TRBJ2-3 | NA | TRBV7-9 | TGTGCCAGCAGCCGTGGGAGCGGCGGAGATACGCAGTATTTT | CASSRGSGGDTQYF
TRBJ1-4 | NA | TRBV6-5 | TGTGCCAGCAGTTACTCGGGGGCCCTGGTCAATGAAAAACTGTTTTTT | CASSYSGALVNEKLFF
TRBJ2-7 | TRBD1 | TRBV25-1 | TGTGCCAGCAGTGATTCCGGGACAGCCTCCTACGAGCAGTACTTC | CASSDSGTASYEQYF
TRBJ2-3 | NA | TRBV5-1 | TGCGCCAGCAGCTCACAACAGAGCACAGATACGCAGTATTTT | CASSSQQSTDTQYF
TRBJ2-2 | TRBD1 | TRBV4-1 | TGCGCCAGCAGCTACGACTCGCAGGGGGCGGGCACCGGGGAGCTGTTTTTT | CASSYDSQGAGTGELFF
TRBJ2-7 | NA | TRBV18 | TGTGCCAGCTCACTTCAGGGCTCCTACGAGCAGTACTTC | CASSLQGSYEQYF
TRBJ1-6 | NA | TRBV25-1 | TGTGCCAGCAGTGAACACTTTGGAGGCTCACCCCTCCACTTT | CASSEHFGGSPLHF
TRBJ2-1 | TRBD2 | TRBV7-9 | TGTGCCAGCCCGGGTAGCGGGAGAGGGAGTTCCTACAATGAGCAGTTCTTC | CASPGSGRGSSYNEQFF
TRBJ2-5 | TRBD1 | TRBV4-3 | TGCGCCAGCAGCCAAGTCAGGGGGCGGCACGCGGAGACCCAGTACTTC | CASSQVRGRHAETQYF
TRBJ1-1 | NA | TRBV4-3 | TGCGCCAGCAGCCAGTTGCGGGACGGTAACACTGAAGCTTTCTTT | CASSQLRDGNTEAFF
TRBJ1-1 | TRBD1 | TRBV7-9 | TGTGCCAGCAGGGCACAGGGGCGTACCACTGAAGCTTTCTTT | CASRAQGRTTEAFF
TRBJ2-2 | NA | TRBV4-1 | TGCGCCAGCAGCTTCAGACCGGGACACCGCGATTCCACCGGGGAGCTGTTTTTT | CASSFRPGHRDSTGELFF
TRBJ2-7 | TRBD2 | TRBV7-9 | TGTGCCAGCAGCTTAGCGGGAGCTAGCGGAACCTACGAGCAGTACTTC | CASSLAGASGTYEQYF
TRBJ2-1 | NA | TRBV7-7 | TGTGCTAGCAGCTCGATGAACAGTGGTGAGCAGTTCTTC | CASSSMNSGEQFF
TRBJ2-7 | NA | TRBV28 | TGTGCCAGCACCCGAGGTGGCAGACCACTCTACGAGCAGTACTTC | CASTRGGRPLYEQYF
TRBJ2-1 | TRBD2 | TRBV7-9 | TGTGCCAGCAGCCTGACTAGCGGGGGCAATGAGCAGTTCTTC | CASSLTSGGNEQFF
TRBJ2-1 | TRBD2 | TRBV13 | TGTGCCAGCAGCTTAGGCCTAGCGGGAACCTACAATGAGCAGTTCTTC | CASSLGLAGTYNEQFF
TRBJ2-1 | TRBD2 | TRBV5-4 | TGTGCCAGCAGCCCCGGGACTATTAATGAGCAGTTCTTC | CASSPGTINEQFF
TRBJ1-4 | TRBD1 | TRBV5-1 | TGCGCCAGCAGCTTATCCGGGACAGGGACTAATGAAAAACTGTTTTTT | CASSLSGTGTNEKLFF
TRBJ1-1 | TRBD1 | TRBV19 | TGTGCCAGTAGTATCGACAGGGGGAACACTGAAGCTTTCTTT | CASSIDRGNTEAFF
TRBJ1-5 | TRBD1 | TRBV28 | TGTGCCAGCACGACAGGGTGCGGCAATCAGCCCCAGCATTTT | CASTTGCGNQPQHF
TRBJ1-1 | TRBD1 | TRBV18 | TGTGCCAGCTCACCGGGGACAGGGGAACCTGAAGCTTTCTTT | CASSPGTGEPEAFF
TRBJ2-1 | NA | TRBV9 | TGTGCCAGCAGCGGCATAAGACTAGGGACTTACAATGAGCAGTTCTTC | CASSGIRLGTYNEQFF
TRBJ1-1 | TRBD1 | TRBV6-6 | TGTGCCAGCAGTCCAAATCAGGGGGCGGGTGAAGCTTTCTTT | CASSPNQGAGEAFF
TRBJ2-6 | NA | TRBV5-1 | TGCGCCAGCAGCTTGTCCAACTTCGCTGGGGCCAACGTCCTGACTTTC | CASSLSNFAGANVLTF
TRBJ2-7 | NA | TRBV19 | TGTGCCGGTAGTATTAGCAGGGGGGAGTCCTACGAGCAGTACTTC | CAGSISRGESYEQYF
TRBJ1-3 | NA | TRBV5-1 | TGCGCCAGCAGCTTAGCAGGGGCAAGCTCTGGAAACACCATATATTTT | CASSLAGASSGNTIYF
TRBJ1-2 | TRBD1 | TRBV29-1 | TGCAGCGTTGTAACCGGGACAGGGTTCGGAACTAACTATGGCTACACCTTC | CSVVTGTGFGTNYGYTF